This T cell receptor beta chain was recorded in a study of T-cell memory formation after mild COVID-19. Looking at the study overall: The two donors had largely donor-specific TCR clusters. Study-level points and caveats: CD4+ bias marked clones expanding day 15 to 37, unlike balanced contracting clones. Contracting CD4+ clones were located mainly in CM and EM, and CD8+ clones in EMRA.

V was pared by 4 bases and J by 7 bases, with 10 bases between. This CDR3 spans 12 amino acids. CDR1 is SEHNR and CDR2 is FQNEAQ in the germline V gene (reference sequence). Many counts were recorded for this clonotype. Its specificity is unknown. TCR alpha and TCR beta cDNA libraries carrying sample barcodes and UMIs were produced by 5'RACE using constant-segment primers. TCRdb re-analysed the 5' RACE reads in MiXCR, keeping a single row per CDR3 protein. Found here are a few hundred thousand distinct CDR3 sequences, 16% of them singletons; the top ten hold approximately 21%. The rearrangement uses TRBV7-9 and TRBJ1-2, with unresolved D. The sample consisted of PBMCs or a T cell subset sorted from them (not recorded which). This clonotype was obtained from a man between 18 and 29 years old who had mild COVID-19 (a few samples of this study predate the infection). Cell type and time point are not known. CDR3: CASSSTDLGYTF. The DNA of the CDR3 is TGTGCCAGCAGCTCTACGGACCTTGGCTACACCTTC.